A single sample is the source of the 15 T cell receptor beta chains below, sequenced in a study of neurological immune-mediated disorders. TCRdb recomputed calls from the 5' RACE reads with MiXCR, one row per CDR3 protein. In the table there are fewer than 35,000 distinct CDR3 sequences, less than 15% of which are singletons. As for time point: longitudinal time-point 2. Sample: PBMCs. The source of these receptors is a woman in her thirties or forties in good health.

This clonotype has only a few counts. The chain combines TRBV2 with TRBJ1-3; 8 nucleotides line up with TRBD1. Trimming took 6 bases from V and 0 from J; bases not matched to a gene: 10. From germline, CDR1 is SNHLY and CDR2 FYNNEI. The CDR3 is 17 residues long. DNA of the CDR3: TGTGCCAGCAGAAGGCCAGGGGGCGGAAACTCTGGAAACACCATATATTTT. Its protein is CASRRPGGGNSGNTIYF. The full variable domain, rest sourced from reference TRBV2 and TRBJ1-3, is EPEVTQTPSHQVTQMGQEVILRCVPISNHLYFYWYRQILGQKVEFLVSFYNNEISEKSEIFDDQFSVERPDGSNFTLKIRSTKLEDSAMYFCASRRPGGGNSGNTIYFGEGSWLTVV.

This clonotype was observed at least ten times. The chain combines TRBV25-1 with TRBJ2-7; D is undetermined. There are 13 residues in the CDR3. Germline V lookup: CDR1 MGHDK, CDR2 SYGVNS. V was shortened by 0 bases and J by 2 bases, with 5 bases between the two germline ends. The CDR3 protein is CASSEYQAYEQYF. DNA for the CDR3: TGTGCCAGCAGTGAATACCAAGCCTACGAGCAGTACTTC.

This clonotype was observed at least ten times. CDR3 sequence: CASSIRTRDRGFSGTQYF. CDR3 nucleotide sequence: TGTGCCAGCAGCATAAGAACCCGGGACAGGGGATTTTCTGGTACGCAGTATTTT. This chain links TRBV7-2 with TRBJ2-3, with 10 positions matching TRBD1. Germline values: CDR1 SGHTA, CDR2 FQGNSA. The CDR3 is made up of 18 amino acids. The V segment lost 5 bases and the J segment 8 bases; nucleotides outside the gene matches: 19.

In this sample, this clonotype turned up many times. The rearrangement links TRBV24-1 to TRBJ2-1; 10 bases line up with TRBD1. With 6 bases clipped from V and 7 bases from J, the junction kept 5 bases outside the gene matches. Germline CDR1 is KGHDR and CDR2 is SFDVKD. CDR3 length: 14 residues. The CDR3 sequence is CATSPGQGRNEQFF. In DNA, the CDR3 is TGTGCCACCAGTCCGGGACAGGGGAGGAATGAGCAGTTCTTC.

This clonotype appeared many times. V gene TRBV7-2 combines with J gene TRBJ1-6; tentative D call: TRBD1 (5 bases). Trimming removed 3 bases from V and 7 bases from J, with 16 bases in between. Germline assignment: CDR1 SGHTA and CDR2 FQGNSA. The CDR3 consists of 16 residues. CDR3 coding DNA: TGTGCCAGCAGCTTTAGAAGGGGCCCCGTAAATTCACCCCTCCACTTT. Its translation is CASSFRRGPVNSPLHF.

This clonotype came up many times. The V and J genes are TRBV7-9 and TRBJ1-1; 8 bases fit TRBD1. From germline, CDR1 is SEHNR and CDR2 FQNEAQ (reference sequence). This CDR3 is built from 14 residues. The ends lost 5 bases at V and 5 bases at J; junction bases unmatched: 7. The DNA for the CDR3 is TGTGCCAGCAGCATATCAGGGGGCGTGACTGAAGCTTTCTTT. Translation gives CASSISGGVTEAFF. The full variable domain, in which reference TRBV7-9 and TRBJ1-1 provide the parts outside the CDR3, is DTGVSQNPRHKITKRGQNVTFRCDPISEHNRLYWYRQTLGQGPEFLTYFQNEAQLEKSRLLSDRFSAERPKGSFSTLEIQRTEQGDSAMYLCASSISGGVTEAFFGQGTRLTVV.

This clonotype was detected many times. The chain recombines TRBV10-3 with TRBJ2-1; the match to TRBD2 covers 9 bases. With 3 bases clipped from V and 0 bases from J, the junction kept 0 bases outside the gene matches. This CDR3 is 15 amino acids long. The germline V gene has CDR1 ENHRY and CDR2 SYGVKD. CDR3 amino acids: CAISDSGGSYNEQFF. The CDR3 nucleotides read TGTGCCATCAGTGATAGCGGGGGCTCCTACAATGAGCAGTTCTTC.

This clonotype was counted a single time. One junction end does not reproduce the germline sequence, and a read error may be involved. This chain joins TRBV5-1 and TRBJ1-2; D ambiguous. This CDR3 is 14 amino acids long. The germline V gene has CDR1 SGHRS and CDR2 YFSETQ. This CDR3 reads CASSPDPSFGGYAF. CDR3 in DNA: TGCGCCAGCAGCCCGGACCCATCCTTTGGTGGCTACGCCTTC.

About this clonotype itself: An end of the junction differs from the germline gene, which may be a read error. The chain recombines TRBV16 with TRBJ2-2, with D perhaps TRBD1 or TRBD2 (6 bases each). The CDR3 runs to 16 residues. The germline V gene encodes CDR1 KGHSY and CDR2 FQNENV. In DNA, the CDR3 is TGTGCCAGCAGCCAAGTGAGGGTGCGGGACATCGGGGAGCTCTTTTTT. Translation gives CASSQVRVRDIGELFF.

This clonotype was seen repeatedly, ten times or more. The chain combines TRBV5-1 with TRBJ1-1; unclear D gene. This CDR3 is 15 amino acids long. Trimming pared 1 base from V and 1 base from J, leaving 11 bases between. Per the germline V gene, CDR1 is SGHRS and CDR2 is YFSETQ. CDR3 amino acids: CASSLQSLPNTEAFF. CDR3 DNA sequence: TGCGCCAGCAGCTTGCAGAGTTTACCGAACACTGAAGCTTTCTTT.

By sample fraction, this clonotype is medium-sized. This chain uses TRBV5-6 with TRBJ1-2, with a weak D call TRBD1 (5 bases). The CDR3 is made up of 13 amino acids. Looked up from germline, CDR1 is SGHDT and CDR2 is YYEEEE. Trimming left V 3 bases short and J 6 bases short, with 12 bases between. CDR3 residues: CASSWAGANGYTF. Here the CDR3 DNA reads TGTGCCAGCAGCTGGGCTGGGGCGAATGGCTACACCTTC.

This clonotype occurred many times. The chain is built from TRBV6-5 and TRBJ1-1; D uncertain. V dropped 0 bases and J dropped 3 bases, with 11 bases sitting between them. The CDR3 extends over 15 amino acids. CDR1 is MNHEY, CDR2 SVGAGI, per germline. The chain's CDR3 is CASSYSSDGDTEAFF. CDR3 coding DNA: TGTGCCAGCAGTTACTCGTCGGATGGGGACACTGAAGCTTTCTTT.

This clonotype was observed many times. The V gene is TRBV3-1, the J gene TRBJ2-1; weak D call: TRBD1 (6 bases). The CDR3 is 14 amino acids. Trimming cost V 10 bases and J 9 bases, with 22 bases left between them. Per the germline V gene, CDR1 is LGHDT and CDR2 is YNNKEL (reference sequence). DNA for the CDR3: TGTGCCACCCACCCAGAAGGGACAAACACTGAGCAGTTCTTC. This gives the protein CATHPEGTNTEQFF.

This clonotype has ten or more counts. The chain is built from TRBV27 and TRBJ1-6, with a weak D call TRBD1 (6 bases). Deletions cut 5 bases from V and 6 bases from J, with 23 bases between. The CDR3 has 18 amino acids. The V gene's germline CDR1 is MNHEY and CDR2 SMNVEV (reference sequence). The CDR3 DNA is TGTGCCAGCAGTCCCGCCCTCCTGACAGGCTATTCTAATTCACCCCTCCACTTT. The encoded protein is CASSPALLTGYSNSPLHF.

This clonotype was recorded a few times. This rearrangement joins TRBV20-1 to TRBJ2-4, with 8 positions matching TRBD1. Germline values: CDR1 DFQATT, CDR2 SNEGSKA (reference sequence). V trimming: 6 bases; J trimming: 3 bases; junction bases outside the gene matches: 7. The CDR3 has 14 amino acids. For the CDR3, the DNA is TGCAGTGCAAAGGGGACAGGCGTCAAAAACATTCAGTACTTC. This codes for CSAKGTGVKNIQYF.